This T cell receptor beta chain was identified during a study of blood T cell repertoires in COVID-19. The CDR3 loop spans 15 amino acids. Germline trimming cut 2 bases from V and 10 bases from J; bases unmatched to any gene: 8. CDR1 and CDR2 from the germline V gene are SNHLY and FYNNEI. Profiling relied on immunoSEQ multiplex PCR, and the TCRdb table lists in-frame clones only, not all of them. The sample contains approximately 100,000 clones, nearly 90% of which appear only once. The receptor comes from a man in his 70s with acute or convalescent COVID-19. Material: peripheral blood. The chain links TRBV2 to TRBJ1-6; 7 bases agree with TRBD1. The CDR3 nucleotides are TGTGCCAGCAGTGAATCAGACAGGGCCAAATCACCCCTCCACTTT. Translated: CASSESDRAKSPLHF. Variable domain in full (rest from reference TRBV2 and TRBJ1-6): EPEVTQTPSHQVTQMGQEVILRCVPISNHLYFYWYRQILGQKVEFLVSFYNNEISEKSEIFDDQFSVERPDGSNFTLKIRSTKLEDSAMYFCASSESDRAKSPLHFGNGTRLTVT.